The count of the clone carrying this TCR beta chain is one. Its cognate antigen is unknown. This entry is derived from a study of identifying expanded T cells in peripheral blood. Whole-study findings and limits: Variance in clone template counts between roughly 2-week samples significantly increased with total template count across all healthy donors. Over around two and four weeks, about 15 and 19 clones changed, versus around 1.3 between replicates.

This CDR3 is 17 amino acids long. V lost 5 bases and J lost 8; bases outside the gene matches: 13. Per the germline V gene, CDR1 is LNHDA and CDR2 is SQIVND (reference sequence). Assay: immunoSEQ multiplex PCR; the TCRdb copy retains only in-frame clones and omits some. The top ten hold approximately 2.8% of the sample, which has fewer than 85,000 clones, about nine tenths seen once. No infections or other immune events were documented during collection. The chain employs TRBV19 and TRBJ2-1, with 12 bases fitting TRBD2. Sequencing was done on a sample of blood. This clonotype was obtained from a person between 18 and 70 years old in good health. The CDR3 coding sequence is TGTGCCAGTAGTGAACCGACTAGCGGGAGTTTTAGGTATGAGCAGTTCTTC. This encodes CASSEPTSGSFRYEQFF.